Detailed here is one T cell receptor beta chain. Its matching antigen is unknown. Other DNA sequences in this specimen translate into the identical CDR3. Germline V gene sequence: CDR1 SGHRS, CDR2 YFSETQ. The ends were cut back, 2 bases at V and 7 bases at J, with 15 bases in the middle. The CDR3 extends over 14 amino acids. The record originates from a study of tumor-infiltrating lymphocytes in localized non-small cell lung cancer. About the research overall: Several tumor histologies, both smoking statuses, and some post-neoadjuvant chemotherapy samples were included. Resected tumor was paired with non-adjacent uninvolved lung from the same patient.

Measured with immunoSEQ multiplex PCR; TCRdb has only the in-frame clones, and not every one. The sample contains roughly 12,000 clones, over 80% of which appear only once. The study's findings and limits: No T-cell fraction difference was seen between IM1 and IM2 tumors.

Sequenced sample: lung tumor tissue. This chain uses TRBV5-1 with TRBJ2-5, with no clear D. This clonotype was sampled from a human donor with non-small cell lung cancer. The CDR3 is CASSFSGVVWTQYF. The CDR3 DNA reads TGCGCCAGCAGCTTTAGTGGGGTCGTGTGGACCCAGTACTTC.